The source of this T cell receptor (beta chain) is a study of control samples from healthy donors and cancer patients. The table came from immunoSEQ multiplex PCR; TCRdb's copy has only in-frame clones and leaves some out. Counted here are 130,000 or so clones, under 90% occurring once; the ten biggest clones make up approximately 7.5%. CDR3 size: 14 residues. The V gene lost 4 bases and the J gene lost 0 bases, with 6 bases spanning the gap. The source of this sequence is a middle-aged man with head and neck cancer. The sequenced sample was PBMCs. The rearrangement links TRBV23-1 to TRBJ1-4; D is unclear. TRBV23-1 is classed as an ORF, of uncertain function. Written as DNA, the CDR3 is TGCGCCAGCAGTCCGCTTGCAACTAATGAAAAACTGTTTTTT. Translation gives CASSPLATNEKLFF.